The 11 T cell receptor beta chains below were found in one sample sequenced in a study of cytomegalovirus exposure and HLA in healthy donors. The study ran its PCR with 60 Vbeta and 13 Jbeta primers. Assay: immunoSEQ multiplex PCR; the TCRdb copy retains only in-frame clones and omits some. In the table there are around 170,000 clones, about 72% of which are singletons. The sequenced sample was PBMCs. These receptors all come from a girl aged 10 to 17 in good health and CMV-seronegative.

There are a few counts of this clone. The CDR3 DNA reads as TGTGCCAGTAAGGAGGGATATCAAATCGGAAAGGAGCCCCAGCATTTT. This translates into CASKEGYQIGKEPQHF. The rearrangement links TRBV19 to TRBJ1-5; unclear D gene. The germline CDR1 and CDR2 sequences are LNHDA and SQIVND (reference sequence). Trimming took 7 bases from V and 8 from J, leaving 24 bases between them. The CDR3 is 16 residues long.

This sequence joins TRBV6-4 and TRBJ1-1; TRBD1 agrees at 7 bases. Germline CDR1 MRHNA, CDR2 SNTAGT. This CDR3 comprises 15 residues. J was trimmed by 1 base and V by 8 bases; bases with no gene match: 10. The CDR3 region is CASRRDSSWNTEAFF. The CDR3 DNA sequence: TGTGCCAGCCGACGGGACAGCAGTTGGAACACTGAAGCTTTCTTT.

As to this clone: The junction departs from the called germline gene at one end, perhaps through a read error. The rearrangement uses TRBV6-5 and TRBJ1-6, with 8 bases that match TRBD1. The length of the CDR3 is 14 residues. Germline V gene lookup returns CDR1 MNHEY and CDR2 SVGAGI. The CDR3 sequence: CASRPGTGDSPLHF. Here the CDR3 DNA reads TGTGCCAGCAGACCCGGGACAGGTGATTCGCCCCTCCACTTT.

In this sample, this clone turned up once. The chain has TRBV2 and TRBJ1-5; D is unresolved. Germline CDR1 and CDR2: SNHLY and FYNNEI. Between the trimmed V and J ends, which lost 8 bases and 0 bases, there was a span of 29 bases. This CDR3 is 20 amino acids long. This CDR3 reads CASGRTMGQHDTYSNQPQHF. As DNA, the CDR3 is TGTGCCAGCGGGAGAACAATGGGCCAGCATGACACCTATAGCAATCAGCCCCAGCATTTT.

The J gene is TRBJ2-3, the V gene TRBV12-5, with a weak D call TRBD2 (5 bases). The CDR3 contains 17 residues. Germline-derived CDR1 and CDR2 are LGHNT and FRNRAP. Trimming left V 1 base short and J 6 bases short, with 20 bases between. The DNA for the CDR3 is TGTGCTAGTGGTTTGGGGACCCCAATAGCGCGAGGTGATACGCAGTATTTT. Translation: CASGLGTPIARGDTQYF.

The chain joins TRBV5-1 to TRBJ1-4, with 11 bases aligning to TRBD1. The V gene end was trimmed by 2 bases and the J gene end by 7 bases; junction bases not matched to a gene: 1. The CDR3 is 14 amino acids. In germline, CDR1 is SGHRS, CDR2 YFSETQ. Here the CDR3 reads CASSFGQGAEKLFF. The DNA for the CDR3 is TGCGCCAGCAGCTTCGGACAGGGGGCTGAAAAACTGTTTTTT.

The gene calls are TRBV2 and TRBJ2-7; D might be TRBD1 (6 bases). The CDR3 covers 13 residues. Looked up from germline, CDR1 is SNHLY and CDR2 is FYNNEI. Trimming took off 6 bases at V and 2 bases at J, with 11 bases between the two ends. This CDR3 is CASSPGTPYEQYF. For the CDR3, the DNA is TGTGCCAGCAGCCCCGGGACACCCTACGAGCAGTACTTC.

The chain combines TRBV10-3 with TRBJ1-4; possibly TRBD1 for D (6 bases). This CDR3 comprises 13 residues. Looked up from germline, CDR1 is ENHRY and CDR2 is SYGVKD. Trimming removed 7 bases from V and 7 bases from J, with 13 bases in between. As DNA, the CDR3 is TGTGCCATCACGGGGGGGCTTGGTGAAAAACTGTTTTTT. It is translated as CAITGGLGEKLFF.

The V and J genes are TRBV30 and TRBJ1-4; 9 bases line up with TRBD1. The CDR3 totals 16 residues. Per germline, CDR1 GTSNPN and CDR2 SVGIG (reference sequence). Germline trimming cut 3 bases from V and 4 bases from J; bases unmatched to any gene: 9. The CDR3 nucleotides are TGTGCCTGGAGAGCAGCCGGGACAGGGTTTAATGAAAAACTGTTTTTT. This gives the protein CAWRAAGTGFNEKLFF.

The DNA of the CDR3 is TGTGCCAGCAGGGGACAGGGCCAAGAAAAACTGTTTTTT. This translates into CASRGQGQEKLFF. The rearrangement links TRBV2 to TRBJ1-4; 9 bases fit TRBD1. Looked up from germline, CDR1 is SNHLY and CDR2 is FYNNEI. The CDR3 consists of 13 residues. The trim removed 6 bases at V and 8 bases at J, leaving 4 bases unmatched.

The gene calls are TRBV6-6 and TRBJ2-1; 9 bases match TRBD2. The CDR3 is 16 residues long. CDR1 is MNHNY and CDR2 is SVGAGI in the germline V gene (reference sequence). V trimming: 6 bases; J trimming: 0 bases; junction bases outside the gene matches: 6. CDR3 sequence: CASRVAAGGSYNEQFF. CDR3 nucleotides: TGTGCCAGCAGGGTGGCAGCGGGGGGCTCCTACAATGAGCAGTTCTTC.